Below, 6 T cell receptor beta chains from the same sample are listed, as sequenced in a study of blood T cell repertoires in COVID-19. The data were produced by immunoSEQ multiplex PCR, yet TCRdb's version contains in-frame clones alone and is incomplete. The sample holds some 160,000 clones, more than 65% seen once. Source material: peripheral blood. These receptors were obtained from a man aged 65 to 85 with active or convalescent COVID-19.

This chain links TRBV7-9 with TRBJ2-3; the match to TRBD2 covers 15 bases. The CDR3 is 16 residues long. Germline V lookup: CDR1 SEHNR, CDR2 FQNEAQ (reference sequence). The V segment lost 4 bases and the J segment 5 bases; nucleotides outside the gene matches: 4. The CDR3 sequence: CASSSAGLAGGDTQYF. The CDR3 region has the DNA TGTGCCAGCAGCTCGGCGGGACTAGCGGGAGGAGATACGCAGTATTTT.

In its sample, this clone was seen many times. The V and J genes are TRBV2 and TRBJ1-1, with 8 positions matching TRBD1. Trimming cost V 5 bases and J 4 bases; bases outside gene matches: 3. The CDR3 extends over 13 amino acids. The germline V gene has CDR1 SNHLY and CDR2 FYNNEI. The CDR3 sequence: CASSRQGATEAFF. As DNA, the CDR3 is TGTGCCAGCAGTCGTCAGGGGGCCACTGAAGCTTTCTTT.

The chain is built from TRBV7-8 and TRBJ2-5, with TRBD1 matching over 9 bases. Germline assignment: CDR1 SGHVS and CDR2 FQNEAQ. This CDR3 has 14 residues. J was trimmed by 4 bases and V by 4 bases; bases with no gene match: 4. The CDR3 DNA sequence: TGTGCCAGCAGCTGGGGACAGGGTTCAGAGACCCAGTACTTC. Amino acid sequence: CASSWGQGSETQYF. Full variable domain (outside the CDR3, taken from reference TRBV7-8 and TRBJ2-5): GAGVSQSPRYKVAKRGQDVALRCDPISGHVSLFWYQQALGQGPEFLTYFQNEAQLDKSGLPSDRFFAERPEGSVSTLKIQRTQQEDSAVYLCASSWGQGSETQYFGPGTRLLVL.

The chain links TRBV5-4 to TRBJ2-7, with 9 bases identical to TRBD1. In germline, CDR1 is SGHNT, CDR2 YYREEE (reference sequence). Germline trimming cut 5 bases from V and 2 bases from J; bases unmatched to any gene: 8. This CDR3 region has 15 residues. The DNA of the CDR3 is TGTGCCAGCAGATCCGGGACAGGGTCGACCTACGAGCAGTACTTC. Amino acids: CASRSGTGSTYEQYF.

The chain employs TRBV27 and TRBJ1-1, with D possibly being TRBD1 (6 bases). Germline CDR1 MNHEY, CDR2 SMNVEV (reference sequence). Trimming stripped 6 bases from V and 0 bases from J, with 8 bases between. The CDR3 is made up of 13 amino acids. CDR3 sequence: CASRTGLNTEAFF. The CDR3 bases are TGTGCCAGCAGGACAGGCTTGAACACTGAAGCTTTCTTT.

Remarks on this clone: Germline is not matched at one junction end, which may reflect a read error. The rearrangement joins TRBV3-1 (or the pseudogene TRBV3-2) to TRBJ1-1; 12 nucleotides match TRBD1. The length of the CDR3 is 14 residues. The germline gives CDR1 LGHDT, CDR2 YNNKEL (reference sequence). CDR3 loop: CAGSQPGQGADAFF. In DNA form, the CDR3 reads TGTGCCGGCAGCCAGCCGGGACAGGGGGCCGACGCTTTCTTT.